A selection of T cell receptor beta chains follows, all from one sample in a study of blood T cell repertoires in COVID-19. The protocol was immunoSEQ multiplex PCR, while the TCRdb copy is restricted to in-frame clones and leaves out a portion. Found here are more than 15,000 clones, 85% to 90% of them singletons; the top ten hold 7% to 9%. Sequencing used peripheral blood. These TCRs come from a woman aged 60-70 years with active COVID-19. The CDR3 runs from the conserved cysteine through the conserved F or W. Fields, in order: J gene, D gene, V gene, clone size, CDR3 protein, CDR3 DNA. D genes are given only for firm matches. Not every row has a clone size; where given, it reads once, few, many or a size class.

j_gene: TRBJ2-6; d_gene: -; v_gene: TRBV5-1; abundance: -; CDR3aa: CASSWGDREYSGANVLTF; CDR3nt: TGCGCCAGCAGCTGGGGGGACAGAGAATACTCTGGGGCCAACGTCCTGACTTTC
j_gene: TRBJ1-5; d_gene: -; v_gene: TRBV6-5; abundance: few; CDR3aa: CATSGDSNQPQHF; CDR3nt: TGTGCCACTTCAGGGGATAGCAATCAGCCCCAGCATTTT
j_gene: TRBJ1-4; d_gene: -; v_gene: TRBV5-1; abundance: -; CDR3aa: CASSLGGSSNEKLFF; CDR3nt: TGCGCCAGCAGCTTAGGAGGGAGCTCTAATGAAAAACTGTTTTTT
j_gene: TRBJ2-4; d_gene: -; v_gene: TRBV11-1; abundance: -; CDR3aa: CASSSTAASAIQYF; CDR3nt: TGTGCCAGCAGCTCGACAGCTGCCTCGGCCATTCAGTACTTC
j_gene: TRBJ2-3; d_gene: -; v_gene: TRBV6-2/TRBV6-3; abundance: few; CDR3aa: CASSQRLSPDTQYF; CDR3nt: TGTGCCAGCAGTCAGCGGCTCTCCCCCGATACGCAGTATTTT
j_gene: TRBJ2-7; d_gene: TRBD1; v_gene: TRBV5-8; abundance: once; CDR3aa: CASSGTGGFYEQYF; CDR3nt: TGTGCCAGCAGTGGGACAGGGGGCTTCTACGAGCAGTACTTC
j_gene: TRBJ2-7; d_gene: TRBD2; v_gene: TRBV2; abundance: -; CDR3aa: CASIRLAGAYEQYF; CDR3nt: TGTGCCAGCATTCGACTAGCGGGGGCCTACGAGCAGTACTTC
j_gene: TRBJ1-3; d_gene: TRBD1; v_gene: TRBV5-8; abundance: -; CDR3aa: CASSLVDPEGQARNTIYF; CDR3nt: TGTGCCAGCAGCCTTGTCGATCCGGAGGGACAGGCCCGAAACACCATATATTTT
j_gene: TRBJ1-4; d_gene: -; v_gene: TRBV6-5; abundance: -; CDR3aa: CASRKAGANEKLFF; CDR3nt: TGTGCCAGCAGGAAGGCGGGGGCTAATGAAAAACTGTTTTTT
j_gene: TRBJ1-2; d_gene: TRBD1; v_gene: TRBV5-6; abundance: -; CDR3aa: CASSLRRGLSYGYTF; CDR3nt: TGTGCCAGCAGCTTGCGTAGGGGGCTAAGCTATGGCTACACCTTC
j_gene: TRBJ1-1; d_gene: -; v_gene: TRBV7-2; abundance: -; CDR3aa: CASSSRVTEAFF; CDR3nt: TGTGCCAGCAGTTCCCGGGTCACTGAAGCTTTCTTT
j_gene: TRBJ2-2; d_gene: -; v_gene: TRBV2; abundance: -; CDR3aa: CASAAGRYTGELFF; CDR3nt: TGTGCCAGCGCGGCGGGGCGTTACACCGGGGAGCTGTTTTTT
j_gene: TRBJ1-4; d_gene: TRBD1; v_gene: TRBV5-4; abundance: -; CDR3aa: CASSRQGPNEKLFF; CDR3nt: TGTGCCAGCAGCCGACAGGGACCTAATGAAAAACTGTTTTTT
j_gene: TRBJ2-1; d_gene: TRBD1; v_gene: TRBV12-5; abundance: -; CDR3aa: CASGKGDRGKDEQFF; CDR3nt: TGTGCTAGTGGGAAGGGGGACAGGGGCAAGGATGAGCAGTTCTTC
j_gene: TRBJ2-1; d_gene: -; v_gene: TRBV5-1; abundance: -; CDR3aa: CASSLYGGPLGNEQFF; CDR3nt: TGCGCCAGCAGCTTGTACGGGGGGCCCCTTGGTAATGAGCAGTTCTTC
j_gene: TRBJ2-6; d_gene: -; v_gene: TRBV18; abundance: -; CDR3aa: CASSLDQGGNNVLTF; CDR3nt: TGTGCCAGCTCACTAGACCAGGGGGGTAACAACGTCCTGACTTTC
j_gene: TRBJ2-3; d_gene: TRBD1; v_gene: TRBV12-5; abundance: -; CDR3aa: CASGVDRISTDTQYF; CDR3nt: TGTGCTAGTGGTGTGGACAGGATCAGCACAGATACGCAGTATTTT
j_gene: TRBJ1-5; d_gene: -; v_gene: TRBV6-1; abundance: -; CDR3aa: CASSEVPGGNQPQHF; CDR3nt: TGTGCCAGCAGTGAAGTCCCAGGGGGCAATCAGCCCCAGCATTTT
j_gene: TRBJ2-1; d_gene: -; v_gene: TRBV2; abundance: -; CDR3aa: CASSPRGSQQFF; CDR3nt: TGTGCCAGCAGTCCCCGGGGGTCCCAGCAGTTCTTC
j_gene: TRBJ2-2; d_gene: TRBD2; v_gene: TRBV9; abundance: once; CDR3aa: CASSPRLAGVTGELFF; CDR3nt: TGTGCCAGCAGCCCCCGACTAGCGGGGGTCACCGGGGAGCTGTTTTTT
j_gene: TRBJ2-2; d_gene: -; v_gene: TRBV10-3; abundance: -; CDR3aa: CASINGAGTGELFF; CDR3nt: TGTGCCAGCATAAATGGTGCGGGGACCGGGGAGCTGTTTTTT
j_gene: TRBJ2-2; d_gene: -; v_gene: TRBV19; abundance: -; CDR3aa: CASSPRLTGELFF; CDR3nt: TGTGCCAGTAGTCCAAGACTAACCGGGGAGCTGTTTTTT
j_gene: TRBJ2-1; d_gene: TRBD1; v_gene: TRBV9; abundance: -; CDR3aa: CASRRTGGANNEQFF; CDR3nt: TGTGCCAGCAGGAGGACAGGGGGCGCTAATAATGAGCAGTTCTTC
j_gene: TRBJ2-3; d_gene: TRBD1; v_gene: TRBV5-1; abundance: -; CDR3aa: CASSETGTDTQYF; CDR3nt: TGCGCCAGCTCAGAGACAGGGACCGATACGCAGTATTTT
j_gene: TRBJ1-4; d_gene: TRBD1; v_gene: TRBV27; abundance: -; CDR3aa: CASSGGHRRGQRIGEKLFF; CDR3nt: TGTGCCAGCAGTGGTGGACATAGGAGGGGGCAAAGGATAGGAGAAAAACTGTTTTTT
j_gene: TRBJ1-1; d_gene: TRBD1; v_gene: TRBV2; abundance: -; CDR3aa: CAIGDRGFGTEAFF; CDR3nt: TGTGCCATAGGGGACAGGGGGTTCGGCACTGAAGCTTTCTTT
j_gene: TRBJ1-1; d_gene: -; v_gene: TRBV6-6; abundance: -; CDR3aa: CASSYGGAQGNTEAFF; CDR3nt: TGTGCCAGCAGTTACGGGGGGGCCCAAGGGAACACTGAAGCTTTCTTT
j_gene: TRBJ1-5; d_gene: -; v_gene: TRBV7-2; abundance: -; CDR3aa: CASSLGSGNQPQHF; CDR3nt: TGTGCCAGCAGCTTAGGCAGTGGCAATCAGCCCCAGCATTTT
j_gene: TRBJ2-3; d_gene: TRBD1; v_gene: TRBV6-5; abundance: -; CDR3aa: CASSYPGGEDTQYF; CDR3nt: TGTGCCAGCAGTTATCCAGGGGGAGAGGATACGCAGTATTTT
j_gene: TRBJ1-5; d_gene: -; v_gene: TRBV6-6; abundance: -; CDR3aa: CASKTGWAQPQHF; CDR3nt: TGTGCCAGCAAAACAGGGTGGGCTCAGCCCCAGCATTTT
j_gene: TRBJ2-3; d_gene: TRBD1; v_gene: TRBV4-1; abundance: -; CDR3aa: CASSQAQGPDTQYF; CDR3nt: TGCGCCAGCAGCCAAGCACAGGGGCCAGATACGCAGTATTTT
j_gene: TRBJ1-1; d_gene: -; v_gene: TRBV19; abundance: -; CDR3aa: CASNYNTEAFF; CDR3nt: TGTGCCAGTAACTACAACACTGAAGCTTTCTTT
j_gene: TRBJ2-2; d_gene: -; v_gene: TRBV7-6; abundance: once; CDR3aa: CASSLQLAVNTGELFF; CDR3nt: TGTGCCAGCAGCTTACAGTTAGCTGTGAACACCGGGGAGCTGTTTTTT
j_gene: TRBJ2-1; d_gene: TRBD2; v_gene: TRBV7-8; abundance: -; CDR3aa: CASSLAGGYNEQFF; CDR3nt: TGTGCCAGCAGCTTAGCGGGGGGGTACAATGAGCAGTTCTTC
j_gene: TRBJ1-6; d_gene: -; v_gene: TRBV7-8; abundance: -; CDR3aa: CASSYGDHAAASYNSPLHF; CDR3nt: TGTGCCAGCAGCTACGGGGATCATGCTGCCGCCTCCTATAATTCACCCCTCCACTTT